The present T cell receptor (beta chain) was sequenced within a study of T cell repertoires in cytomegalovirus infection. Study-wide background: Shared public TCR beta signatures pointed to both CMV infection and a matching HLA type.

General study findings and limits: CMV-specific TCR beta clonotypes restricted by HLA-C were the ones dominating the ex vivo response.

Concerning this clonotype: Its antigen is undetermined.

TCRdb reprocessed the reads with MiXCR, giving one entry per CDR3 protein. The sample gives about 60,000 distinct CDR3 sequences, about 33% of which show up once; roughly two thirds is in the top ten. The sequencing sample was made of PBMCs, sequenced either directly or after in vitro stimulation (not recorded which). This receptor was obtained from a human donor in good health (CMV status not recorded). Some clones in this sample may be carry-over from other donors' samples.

The DNA for the CDR3 is TGTGCCAGCAGTTACGGAACAGCCAGGAATGAAAAACTGTTTTTT. This encodes CASSYGTARNEKLFF. The chain has TRBV6-5 and TRBJ1-4; D call uncertain. The CDR3 totals 15 residues. The V gene lost 2 bases and the J gene lost 5 bases, with 12 bases spanning the gap. Germline V lookup: CDR1 MNHEY, CDR2 SVGAGI.